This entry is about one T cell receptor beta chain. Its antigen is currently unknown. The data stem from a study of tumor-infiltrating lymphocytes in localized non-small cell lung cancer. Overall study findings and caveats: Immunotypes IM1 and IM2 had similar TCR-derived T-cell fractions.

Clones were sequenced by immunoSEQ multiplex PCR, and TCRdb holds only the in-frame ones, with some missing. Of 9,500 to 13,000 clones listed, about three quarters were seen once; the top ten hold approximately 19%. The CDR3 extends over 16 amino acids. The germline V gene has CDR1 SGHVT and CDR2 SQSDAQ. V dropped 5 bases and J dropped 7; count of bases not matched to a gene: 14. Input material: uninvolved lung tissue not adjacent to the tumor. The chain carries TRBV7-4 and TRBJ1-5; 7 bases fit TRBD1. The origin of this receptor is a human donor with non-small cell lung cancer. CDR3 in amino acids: CASSHPWGQGGQPQHF. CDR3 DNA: TGTGCCAGCAGCCACCCTTGGGGGCAGGGGGGCCAGCCCCAGCATTTT.